These 16 T cell receptor beta chains originate from one sample sequenced in a study of blood T cells in healthy people across ages. A sample-barcoded 5' primer and a J-beta primer mix were used in a second PCR of roughly 7 to 11 cycles. TCRdb redid the calling of the 5' RACE reads with MiXCR, one entry per CDR3 protein. The data contain nearly 800,000 distinct CDR3 sequences, roughly 56% of them singletons. The sequencing sample was made of blood. These receptors all stem from a middle-aged man in good health.

This clonotype was detected a few times. The V and J genes are TRBV6-5 and TRBJ1-6; D might be TRBD1 (5 bases). Germline V gives CDR1 MNHEY, CDR2 SVGAGI. Trimming took 2 bases from V and 8 from J, leaving 10 bases between them. The CDR3 totals 14 residues. The DNA for the CDR3 is TGTGCCAGCAGTTACAGCAGGGTTTATTCACCCCTCCACTTT. This codes for CASSYSRVYSPLHF.

V gene TRBV7-8 combines with J gene TRBJ2-5, with 7 bases identical to TRBD1. This CDR3 has 15 residues. V trimming: 3 bases; J trimming: 1 base; junction bases outside the gene matches: 5. Germline CDR1 SGHVS, CDR2 FQNEAQ. The CDR3 coding sequence is TGTGCCAGCAGCTTTATGACAGGGCTCCAAGAGACCCAGTACTTC. This sequence encodes CASSFMTGLQETQYF.

The V call is TRBV6-1, the J call TRBJ2-7; 8 positions match TRBD2. This CDR3 spans 15 amino acids. Germline V gene lookup returns CDR1 MNHNS and CDR2 SASEGT. The V segment lost 3 bases and the J segment 2 bases; nucleotides outside the gene matches: 6. The CDR3 reads CASSELRGAAYEQYF. CDR3 nucleotides: TGTGCCAGCAGTGAGTTGCGGGGGGCCGCCTACGAGCAGTACTTC.

The V gene is TRBV7-9, the J gene TRBJ2-7, with a weak D call TRBD2 (5 bases). CDR1 is SEHNR and CDR2 is FQNEAQ in the germline V gene (reference sequence). The CDR3 totals 12 residues. Trimming shortened V by 5 bases and J by 3 bases, and 8 bases separated the two germline ends. Here the CDR3 reads CASSPGLYEQYF. The CDR3 nucleotides read TGTGCCAGCAGCCCAGGACTCTACGAGCAGTACTTC.

The DNA for the CDR3 is TGTGCCAGCAGCCCCCGGACTAGCGGGAGGGGAAGGTTGGACGAGCAGTACTTC. This gives the protein CASSPRTSGRGRLDEQYF. This chain links TRBV7-2 with TRBJ2-7, with 15 nucleotides matching TRBD2. V dropped 5 bases and J dropped 5; count of bases not matched to a gene: 13. CDR1 SGHTA and CDR2 FQGNSA come from the germline V gene. The length of the CDR3 is 18 residues.

The chain uses TRBV5-6 and TRBJ2-4, with 7 bases aligning to TRBD1. The closer fit of TRBJ2-7 to the DNA end suggests the J call may be wrong. The length of the CDR3 is 11 residues. Germline V gene data show CDR1 as SGHDT and CDR2 as YYEEEE. CDR3 sequence reads: CASNYRGEQYF. CDR3 sequence (DNA): TGTGCCAGCAACTACAGGGGCGAGCAGTACTTC.

The chain carries TRBV12-3 or TRBV12-4 and TRBJ1-2; D perhaps matches TRBD1 (6 bases). CDR3 length equals 15 residues. V dropped 4 bases and J dropped 7 bases, with 19 bases sitting between them. The CDR3: CASSSTDRPGGGYTF. CDR3 DNA sequence: TGTGCCAGCAGTTCAACCGACAGGCCGGGGGGTGGCTACACCTTC.

V usage is TRBV12-3 or TRBV12-4 and J usage is TRBJ2-5; TRBD2 aligns across 8 bases. This CDR3 contains 17 residues. After removal of 2 bases from V and 11 bases from J, the junction contained 19 bases not matched to a gene. CDR3: CASSLWVGGTRGNEQYF. Here the CDR3 DNA reads TGTGCCAGCAGTTTATGGGTTGGGGGGACTAGGGGAAATGAGCAGTACTTC.

The CDR3 DNA reads as TGTGCCAGCAGCCAGCGCGGACCCTACGAGCAGTACTTC. It specifies CASSQRGPYEQYF. V and J are TRBV3-1 and TRBJ2-7; D not certain. Deletions cut 3 bases from V and 2 bases from J, with 8 bases between. Germline V gene lookup returns CDR1 LGHDT and CDR2 YNNKEL (reference sequence). This CDR3 is 13 amino acids long.

The rearrangement uses TRBV9 and TRBJ2-5; D is unclear. Looked up from germline, CDR1 is SGDLS and CDR2 is YYNGEE. The CDR3 length is 14 residues. V dropped 4 bases and J dropped 3 bases, with 13 bases sitting between them. The DNA of the CDR3 is TGTGCCAGCAGCCCCTCGAGCTCCAAAGAGACCCAGTACTTC. Translated, it gives CASSPSSSKETQYF.

The chain employs TRBV20-1 and TRBJ2-4; tentatively, D is TRBD1 or TRBD2 (5 bases each). The ends were cut back, 7 bases at V and 0 bases at J, with 16 bases in the middle. This CDR3 is 15 amino acids long. Germline CDR1 DFQATT, CDR2 SNEGSKA (reference sequence). The CDR3 spells CSVPVPGLAKNIQYF. CDR3 nucleotide sequence: TGCAGTGTACCCGTTCCGGGGCTAGCCAAAAACATTCAGTACTTC.

This clonotype has just a few counts. The rearrangement uses TRBV2 and TRBJ1-2, with unresolved D. Per the germline V gene, CDR1 is SNHLY and CDR2 is FYNNEI. The V end was cut by 1 base, the J end by 3 bases, with 6 bases between. This CDR3 comprises 13 residues. The CDR3 sequence: CASSEGFDYGYTF. For the CDR3, the DNA is TGTGCCAGCAGTGAAGGTTTCGACTATGGCTACACCTTC.

The rearrangement joins TRBV12-3 or TRBV12-4 to TRBJ2-7; weak D call: TRBD2 (6 bases). This CDR3 has 16 amino acids. V was cut by 3 bases and J by 4 bases, with 19 bases left in between. Written as DNA, the CDR3 is TGTGCCAGCAGTTTTTACCGCGGGGCTGAAACGTACGAGCAGTACTTC. It codes for CASSFYRGAETYEQYF.

The genes are TRBV10-2 and TRBJ2-5, with 7 bases aligning to TRBD1. CDR3 length: 15 residues. The ends lost 0 bases at V and 5 bases at J; junction bases unmatched: 6. The germline V gene has CDR1 WSHSY and CDR2 SAAADI. The CDR3 reads CASSESRQGGETQYF. The CDR3 region has the DNA TGCGCCAGCAGTGAGTCGAGACAGGGCGGGGAGACCCAGTACTTC.

The chain combines TRBV28 with TRBJ1-1; 7 bases map to TRBD1. Germline CDR1 MDHEN, CDR2 SYDVKM. V dropped 7 bases and J dropped 5; count of bases not matched to a gene: 7. The CDR3 has 13 residues. The chain's CDR3 is CASIGAGGTEAFF. As DNA, the CDR3 is TGTGCCAGCATCGGTGCAGGGGGGACTGAAGCTTTCTTT. The full variable domain, rest sourced from reference TRBV28 and TRBJ1-1, is DVKVTQSSRYLVKRTGEKVFLECVQDMDHENMFWYRQDPGLGLRLIYFSYDVKMKEKGDIPEGYSVSREKKERFSLILESASTNQTSMYLCASIGAGGTEAFFGQGTRLTVV.

The rearrangement uses TRBV20-1 and TRBJ2-3, with D possibly TRBD2 on 6 matching bases. Germline V gives CDR1 DFQATT, CDR2 SNEGSKA (reference sequence). Trimming left V 6 bases short and J 2 bases short, with 18 bases between. This CDR3 region has 15 residues. CDR3 protein: CSAPRRSGFTDTQYF. DNA for the CDR3: TGCAGTGCCCCACGGCGGAGCGGGTTCACAGATACGCAGTATTTT.